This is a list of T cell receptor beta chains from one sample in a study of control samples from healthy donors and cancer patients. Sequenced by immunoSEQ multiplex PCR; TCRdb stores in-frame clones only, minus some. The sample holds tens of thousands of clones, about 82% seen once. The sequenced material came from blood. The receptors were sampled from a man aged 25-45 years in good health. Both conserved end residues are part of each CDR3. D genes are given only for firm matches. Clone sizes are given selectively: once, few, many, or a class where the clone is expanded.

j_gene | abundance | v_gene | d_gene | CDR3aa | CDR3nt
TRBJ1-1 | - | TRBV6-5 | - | CASSYRGGRIEAFF | TGTGCCAGCAGTTACAGAGGGGGACGGATTGAAGCTTTCTTT
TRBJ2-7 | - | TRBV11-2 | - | CASSFKMGEQYF | TGTGCCAGCAGCTTTAAAATGGGCGAGCAGTACTTC
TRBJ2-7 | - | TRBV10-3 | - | CAIRGDTAQSYEQYF | TGTGCCATCAGAGGAGACACGGCTCAGTCCTACGAGCAGTACTTC
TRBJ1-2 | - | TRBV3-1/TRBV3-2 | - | CASSPWEGFFYGYTF | TGTGCCAGCAGCCCCTGGGAGGGATTTTTCTATGGCTACACCTTC
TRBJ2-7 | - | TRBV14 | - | CASSQAQHVTGEQYF | TGTGCCAGCAGCCAAGCACAACACGTCACCGGCGAGCAGTACTTC
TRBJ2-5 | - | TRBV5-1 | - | CASSQGTFQETQYF | TGCGCCAGCAGCCAGGGGACATTTCAAGAGACCCAGTACTTC
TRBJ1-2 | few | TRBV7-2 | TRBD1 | CASSPTGVGANYGYTF | TGTGCCAGCAGCCCGACAGGGGTTGGGGCTAACTATGGCTACACCTTC
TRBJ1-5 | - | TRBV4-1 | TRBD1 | CASSLSGTGGGQPQHF | TGCGCCAGCAGCCTCTCCGGGACAGGGGGGGGCCAGCCCCAGCATTTT
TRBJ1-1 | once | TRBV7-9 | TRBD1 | CASSSRTGPEAFF | TGTGCCAGCAGCTCCAGGACAGGTCCTGAAGCTTTCTTT
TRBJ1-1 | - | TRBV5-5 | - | CASSLYLGTAGDTAFF | TGTGCCAGCAGCTTGTACCTCGGGACCGCGGGCGATACAGCTTTCTTT
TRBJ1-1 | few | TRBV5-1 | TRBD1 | CASSARQGSNTEAFF | TGCGCCAGCAGCGCCCGACAGGGGTCAAACACTGAAGCTTTCTTT
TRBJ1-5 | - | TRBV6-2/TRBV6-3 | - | CASSYGGAHQPQHF | TGTGCCAGCAGTTACGGGGGGGCACATCAGCCCCAGCATTTT
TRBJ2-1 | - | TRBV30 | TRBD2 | CAWKGTSGGGEQFF | TGTGCCTGGAAGGGGACTAGCGGGGGTGGTGAGCAGTTCTTC
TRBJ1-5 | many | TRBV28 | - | CASSRRGSNQPQHF | TGTGCCAGCAGCCGTAGGGGAAGCAATCAGCCCCAGCATTTT